Following are 6 T cell receptor beta chains from one sample sequenced in a study of T cells in Graves' hyperthyroidism and ophthalmopathy. Template material for amplifying TCR beta CDR3 regions consisted of RNA transcripts. A first-round RT-PCR of the TCR CDR3 used the HTBI primer set. TCRdb re-analysed the multiplex PCR reads in MiXCR, keeping a single row per CDR3 protein. The sample has about 560,000 distinct CDR3 sequences, approximately 14% seen once. Sequencing input: blood. All receptors come from a woman under 40 with Graves' hyperthyroidism.

The chain recombines TRBV19 with TRBJ2-3; unclear D gene. V was pared by 8 bases and J by 4 bases, with 16 bases between. The germline V gene has CDR1 LNHDA and CDR2 SQIVND (reference sequence). CDR3 length: 14 residues. CDR3 nucleotide sequence: TGTGCCAGTGCAACATCTGTGGTTCCAGATACGCAGTATTTT. It encodes CASATSVVPDTQYF.

The table lists this clonotype with a few counts. The chain recombines TRBV4-1 with TRBJ2-7; D unclear. Trimming left V 1 base short and J 0 bases short, with 13 bases between. Germline CDR1 reads MGHRA; CDR2 reads YSYEKL. CDR3 length equals 16 residues. This CDR3 reads CASSQARYNYSYEQYF. The CDR3 DNA reads TGCGCCAGCAGCCAAGCGAGGTACAACTACTCCTACGAGCAGTACTTC.

The chain carries TRBV12-3 or TRBV12-4 and TRBJ2-3; D possibly corresponds to TRBD2 (5 bases). The CDR3 extends over 13 amino acids. Trimming left V 4 bases short and J 5 bases short, with 10 bases between. The CDR3 loop reads CASSSETKDTQYF. CDR3 nucleotides: TGTGCCAGCAGTTCCGAGACTAAAGATACGCAGTATTTT.

This clonotype was detected many times. V is TRBV11-3 and J is TRBJ2-5; 7 positions agree with TRBD2. The germline CDR1 and CDR2 sequences are SGHNT and YENEEA. Unmatched junction bases numbered 4, after V lost 2 bases and J lost 4 bases. The CDR3 consists of 14 residues. CDR3: CASSLRGRPETQYF. The CDR3 DNA is TGTGCCAGCAGCTTACGCGGGAGACCAGAGACCCAGTACTTC.

This clonotype occurred many times. The CDR3 spells CASSLGLAGQNEQFF. The DNA of the CDR3 is TGTGCCAGCAGCTTGGGACTAGCGGGACAGAATGAGCAGTTCTTC. V is TRBV5-8 and J is TRBJ2-1; 11 bases line up with TRBD2. Trimming cost V 0 bases and J 7 bases; bases outside gene matches: 3. CDR3 size: 15 residues. Germline-derived CDR1 and CDR2 are SGHTS and YDEGEE.

This clonotype is a singleton in its sample. The chain uses TRBV2 and TRBJ2-2, with TRBD2 identical over 16 bases. Trimming took 9 bases from V and 3 from J; bases not matched to a gene: 7. The CDR3 contains 17 residues. Germline CDR1 SNHLY, CDR2 FYNNEI. The CDR3 loop reads CARGTSGRASDTGELFF. The CDR3 DNA reads as TGTGCCAGAGGGACTAGCGGGAGGGCCAGTGACACCGGGGAGCTGTTTTTT.